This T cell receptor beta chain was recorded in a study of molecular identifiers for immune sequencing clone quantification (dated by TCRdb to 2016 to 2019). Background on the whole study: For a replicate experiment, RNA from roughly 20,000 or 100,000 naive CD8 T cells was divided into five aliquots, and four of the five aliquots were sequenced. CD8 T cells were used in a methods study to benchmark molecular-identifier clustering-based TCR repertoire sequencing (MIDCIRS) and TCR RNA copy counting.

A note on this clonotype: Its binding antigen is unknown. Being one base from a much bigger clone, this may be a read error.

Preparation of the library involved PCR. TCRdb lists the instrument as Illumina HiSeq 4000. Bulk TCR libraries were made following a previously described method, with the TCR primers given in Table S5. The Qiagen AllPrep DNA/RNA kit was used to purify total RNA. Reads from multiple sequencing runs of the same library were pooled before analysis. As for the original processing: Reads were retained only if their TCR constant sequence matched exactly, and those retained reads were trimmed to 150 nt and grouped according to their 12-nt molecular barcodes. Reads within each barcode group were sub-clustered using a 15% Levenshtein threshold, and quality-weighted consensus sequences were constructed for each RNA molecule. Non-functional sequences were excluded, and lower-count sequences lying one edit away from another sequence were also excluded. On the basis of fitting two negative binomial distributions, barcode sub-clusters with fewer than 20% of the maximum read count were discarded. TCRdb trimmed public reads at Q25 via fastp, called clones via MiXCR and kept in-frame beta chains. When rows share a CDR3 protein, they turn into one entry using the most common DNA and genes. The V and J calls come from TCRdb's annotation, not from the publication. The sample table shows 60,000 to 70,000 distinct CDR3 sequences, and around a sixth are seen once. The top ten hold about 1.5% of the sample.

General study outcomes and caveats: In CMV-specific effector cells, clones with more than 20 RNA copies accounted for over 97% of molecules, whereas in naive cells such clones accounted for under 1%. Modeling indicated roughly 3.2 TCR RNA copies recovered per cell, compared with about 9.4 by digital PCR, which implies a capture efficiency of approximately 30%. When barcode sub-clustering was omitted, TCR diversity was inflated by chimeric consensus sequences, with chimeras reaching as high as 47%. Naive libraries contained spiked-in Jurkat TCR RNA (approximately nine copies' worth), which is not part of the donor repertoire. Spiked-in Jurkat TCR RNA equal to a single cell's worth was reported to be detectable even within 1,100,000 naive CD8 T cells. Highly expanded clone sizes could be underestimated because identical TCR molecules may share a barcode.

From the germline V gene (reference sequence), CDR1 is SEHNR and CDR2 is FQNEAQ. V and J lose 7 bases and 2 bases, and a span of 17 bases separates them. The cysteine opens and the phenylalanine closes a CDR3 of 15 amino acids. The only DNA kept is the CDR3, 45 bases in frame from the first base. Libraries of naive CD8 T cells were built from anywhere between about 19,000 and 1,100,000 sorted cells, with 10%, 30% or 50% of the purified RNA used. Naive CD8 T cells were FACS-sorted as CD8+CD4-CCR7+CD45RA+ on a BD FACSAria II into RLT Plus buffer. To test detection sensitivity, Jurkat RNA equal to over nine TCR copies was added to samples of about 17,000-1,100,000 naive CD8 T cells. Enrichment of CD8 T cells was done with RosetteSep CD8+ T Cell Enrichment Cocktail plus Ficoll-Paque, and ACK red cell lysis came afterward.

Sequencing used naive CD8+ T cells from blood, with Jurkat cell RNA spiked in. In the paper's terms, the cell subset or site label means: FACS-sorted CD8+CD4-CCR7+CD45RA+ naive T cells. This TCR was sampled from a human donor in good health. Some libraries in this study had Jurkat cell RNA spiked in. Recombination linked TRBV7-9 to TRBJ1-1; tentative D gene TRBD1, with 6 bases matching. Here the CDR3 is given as CASNSDDRINTEAFF. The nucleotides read TGTGCCAGCAACTCCGACGACAGGATAAACACTGAAGCTTTCTTT. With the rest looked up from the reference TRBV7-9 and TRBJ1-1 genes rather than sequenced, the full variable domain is DTGVSQNPRHKITKRGQNVTFRCDPISEHNRLYWYRQTLGQGPEFLTYFQNEAQLEKSRLLSDRFSAERPKGSFSTLEIQRTEQGDSAMYLCASNSDDRINTEAFFGQGTRLTVV.